This TCR beta chain was sequenced during a study of cytomegalovirus exposure and HLA in healthy donors. Overall study findings and caveats: Most of the TCR beta V segments (in an earlier analysis) were productive either about 87% or about 30% of the time. Several top significant clusters appeared, in a later analysis, to be linked to common viral pathogens.

Likely unrecorded immune exposures existed in these nominally healthy donors. V was pared by 3 bases and J by 4 bases, with 4 bases between. Germline CDR1 is LGHNA and CDR2 is YNFKEQ. The CDR3 has 13 amino acids. With 60 Vbeta and 13 Jbeta primers, the PCR was carried out. Produced via immunoSEQ multiplex PCR; TCRdb's table is partial and in-frame only. Among some 200,000 clones listed, roughly 90% were seen once. About this clone: What it binds is not known.

The receptor was derived from a girl under two years old in good health and CMV-seronegative. The specimen was PBMCs. V usage is TRBV4-2 and J usage is TRBJ1-6, with D uncertain. The DNA for the CDR3 is TGTGCCAGCAGCCAGTATTATAATTCACCCCTCCACTTT. Translated: CASSQYYNSPLHF.